A single sample gave rise to the 10 T cell receptor beta chains below, sequenced in a study of blood T cell repertoires in COVID-19. Profiling relied on immunoSEQ multiplex PCR, and the TCRdb table lists in-frame clones only, not all of them. The table shows approximately 150,000 clones, with 85% to 90% occurring only once. Sequencing was carried out using PBMCs or T cells enriched from blood (not recorded which). The receptors were sampled from a man between 60 and 75 years old who had recovered from COVID-19.

This clone was seen only a few times. The chain carries TRBV30 and TRBJ1-2; 7 bases agree with TRBD1. Germline V gene data show CDR1 as GTSNPN and CDR2 as SVGIG (reference sequence). The CDR3 consists of 11 residues. V shed 2 bases, J shed 8 bases, and the junction held 2 bases outside the gene matches. The CDR3 coding sequence is TGTGCCTGGAGTACAGGGGCAGGCTACACCTTC. Residues: CAWSTGAGYTF.

This clone was recorded only once. J is TRBJ1-4 and V is TRBV28, with a possible D match to TRBD1 (5 bases). The CDR3 consists of 14 residues. Trimming removed 2 bases from V and 10 bases from J, with 14 bases in between. Germline loops: CDR1 MDHEN, CDR2 SYDVKM. In DNA, the CDR3 is TGTGCCAGCAGTTTAGGTATGGGAAGGGGAAAACTGTTTTTT. Its translation: CASSLGMGRGKLFF.

This clone was detected ten times or more. This chain uses TRBV19 with TRBJ1-1, with D possibly TRBD1 on 6 matching bases. Trimming removed 5 bases from V and 4 bases from J, with 17 bases in between. CDR1 is LNHDA and CDR2 is SQIVND in the germline V gene (reference sequence). This CDR3 is 15 amino acids long. The CDR3, as DNA: TGTGCCAGTAGTTCCCGGACAGCCGACAGCACTGAAGCTTTCTTT. It translates to CASSSRTADSTEAFF.

This clone occurred a few times. This rearrangement joins TRBV28 to TRBJ1-6, with 7 bases identical to TRBD1. The CDR3 has 14 amino acids. CDR1 and CDR2 (germline): MDHEN, SYDVKM. The V segment lost 6 bases and the J segment 14 bases; nucleotides outside the gene matches: 13. CDR3 DNA sequence: TGTGCCAGCAGGCCCCGAGGGACAGTCTTGGCCCTCCACTTT. This translates into CASRPRGTVLALHF.

This chain uses TRBV2 with TRBJ2-7; 8 nucleotides match TRBD1. Trimming cost V 7 bases and J 4 bases; bases outside gene matches: 9. Germline V gene data show CDR1 as SNHLY and CDR2 as FYNNEI. The CDR3 runs 14 residues. CDR3 amino acids: CASNRVRGQYEQYF. Written as DNA, the CDR3 is TGTGCCAGCAACAGGGTCAGGGGGCAATACGAGCAGTACTTC.

This clone was counted a single time. V usage is TRBV9 and J usage is TRBJ1-2; D is unclear. Germline V CDR1 and CDR2: SGDLS, YYNGEE. The CDR3 totals 14 residues. V was clipped by 0 bases and J by 4 bases, with 10 bases between them. CDR3 in amino acids: CASSVGNGFYGYTF. Written as DNA, the CDR3 is TGTGCCAGCAGCGTAGGGAACGGGTTCTATGGCTACACCTTC. The variable domain in full, completed from reference TRBV9 and TRBJ1-2, reads DSGVTQTPKHLITATGQRVTLRCSPRSGDLSVYWYQQSLDQGLQFLIQYYNGEERAKGNILERFSAQQFPDLHSELNLSSLELGDSALYFCASSVGNGFYGYTFGSGTRLTVV.

The genes are TRBV11-2 and TRBJ1-6; 7 bases fit TRBD1. Germline CDR1 reads SGHAT; CDR2 reads FQNNGV. Unmatched junction bases numbered 8, after V lost 5 bases and J lost 10 bases. This CDR3 spans 14 amino acids. As DNA, the CDR3 is TGTGCCAGCAGCACAGGGGTATTAAGCTCACCCCTCCACTTT. Encoded protein: CASSTGVLSSPLHF.

The CDR3 nucleotides read TGTGCCAGCAGGGCCGAAGACAGGGGCTATGGCTACACCTTC. Its translation is CASRAEDRGYGYTF. The chain employs TRBV28 and TRBJ1-2, with 8 bases fitting TRBD1. The V gene end was trimmed by 6 bases and the J gene end by 4 bases; junction bases not matched to a gene: 7. Germline V gene data show CDR1 as MDHEN and CDR2 as SYDVKM. The CDR3 runs 14 residues.

The chain uses TRBV18 and TRBJ2-7, with D uncertain. The CDR3 consists of 15 residues. The germline V and J ends were trimmed by 0 bases and 4 bases, with 13 bases remaining between them. Per the germline V gene, CDR1 is KGHSH and CDR2 is LQKENI. CDR3 nucleotides: TGTGCCAGCTCACCACCGACGGGTCGGTGGTACGAGCAGTACTTC. This sequence encodes CASSPPTGRWYEQYF.

The chain carries TRBV7-2 and TRBJ2-1, with 12 bases matching TRBD2. Trimming cost V 5 bases and J 0 bases; bases outside gene matches: 8. This CDR3 comprises 18 residues. Germline loops: CDR1 SGHTA, CDR2 FQGNSA. The chain's CDR3 is CASSEGLAGRSSYNEQFF. In DNA form, the CDR3 reads TGTGCCAGCAGCGAGGGACTAGCGGGCCGCAGCTCCTACAATGAGCAGTTCTTC. The full variable domain, in which reference TRBV7-2 and TRBJ2-1 provide the parts outside the CDR3, is GAGVSQSPSNKVTEKGKDVELRCDPISGHTALYWYRQSLGQGLEFLIYFQGNSAPDKSGLPSDRFSAERTGGSVSTLTIQRTQQEDSAVYLCASSEGLAGRSSYNEQFFGPGTRLTVL.